This T cell receptor (beta chain) appears in the sequencing data of a study of T cell responses to AZD1222 COVID-19 vaccine. Study details: Pooling covered second doses at about 4 or about 12 weeks. Notes on the study in general: At baseline, seropositivity was found in only five or six AZD1222 recipients. Once two AZD1222 doses were given, Spike-specific TCR breadth and depth went up.

Sequencing was performed with immunoSEQ multiplex PCR; in TCRdb, only in-frame clones are kept and a portion is missing. The sample records 130,000 or so clones, approximately 85% being singletons. Looked up from germline, CDR1 is LNHDA and CDR2 is SQIVND (reference sequence). With V trimmed by 3 bases and J by 4 bases, 9 bases remained unmatched. The CDR3 covers 16 residues. A word on this clone: The antigen remains unidentified.

This material consisted of peripheral blood, taken on day 0 of AZD1222 vaccination. The receptor was derived from an adult in good health. The chain recombines TRBV19 with TRBJ2-5; the match to TRBD1 covers 9 bases. In DNA form, the CDR3 reads TGTGCCAGTAGTATTTCGGGACAGGGAGCTGGAGAGACCCAGTACTTC. Its translation: CASSISGQGAGETQYF. The entire variable domain, with the rest obtained from reference TRBV19 and TRBJ2-5, is as follows: DGGITQSPKYLFRKEGQNVTLSCEQNLNHDAMYWYRQDPGQGLRLIYYSQIVNDFQKGDIAEGYSVSREKKESFPLTVTSAQKNPTAFYLCASSISGQGAGETQYFGPGTRLLVL.